This T cell receptor beta chain was sequenced for a study of shared clonotypes between healthy human individuals. Using immunoSEQ multiplex PCR, the repertoire was profiled, and TCRdb retains in-frame clones only, with some absent. Found here are about 2.1 million clones, around 93% of them singletons; the top ten hold around 1.7%. The length of the CDR3 is 15 residues. Germline-derived CDR1 and CDR2 are MDHEN and SYDVKM. The ends lost 6 bases at V and 1 base at J; junction bases unmatched: 6. The naive CD8 subset, CD45RO-negative cells positively selected for CCR7, excluded terminally differentiated effector memory CD45RA+ cells.

The source of this sequence is a man between 18 and 35 years old in good health. Some clones in this sample may be carry-over from other donors' samples. The sequenced material came from naive CD8+ T cells from PBMCs. This chain uses TRBV28 with TRBJ1-5, with 7 bases that match TRBD1. CDR3 DNA sequence: TGTGCCAGCAGGATAACAGGGGTGAGCAATCAGCCCCAGCATTTT. This gives the protein CASRITGVSNQPQHF. Using reference TRBV28 and TRBJ1-5 for the parts outside the CDR3, the full variable domain is DVKVTQSSRYLVKRTGEKVFLECVQDMDHENMFWYRQDPGLGLRLIYFSYDVKMKEKGDIPEGYSVSREKKERFSLILESASTNQTSMYLCASRITGVSNQPQHFGDGTRLSIL.